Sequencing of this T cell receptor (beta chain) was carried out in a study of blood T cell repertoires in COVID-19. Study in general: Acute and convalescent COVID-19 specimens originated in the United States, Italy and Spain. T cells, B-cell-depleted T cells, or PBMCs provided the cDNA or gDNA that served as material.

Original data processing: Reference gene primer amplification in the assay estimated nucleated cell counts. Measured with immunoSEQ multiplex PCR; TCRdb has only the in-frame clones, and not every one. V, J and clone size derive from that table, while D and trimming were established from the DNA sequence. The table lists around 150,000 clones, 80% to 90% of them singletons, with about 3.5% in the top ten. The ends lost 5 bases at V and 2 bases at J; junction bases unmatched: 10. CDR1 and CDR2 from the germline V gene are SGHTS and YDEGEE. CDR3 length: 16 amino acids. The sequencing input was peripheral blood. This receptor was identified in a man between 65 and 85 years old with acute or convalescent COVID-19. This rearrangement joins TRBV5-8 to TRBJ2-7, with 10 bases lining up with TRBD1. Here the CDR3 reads CASRPAGGQGTYEQYF. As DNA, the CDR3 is TGTGCCAGCAGGCCTGCGGGGGGACAGGGGACCTACGAGCAGTACTTC. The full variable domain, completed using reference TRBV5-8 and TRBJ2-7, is EAGVTQSPTHLIKTRGQQATLRCSPISGHTSVYWYQQALGLGLQFLLWYDEGEERNRGNFPPRFSGRQFPNYSSELNVNALELEDSALYLCASRPAGGQGTYEQYFGPGTRLTVT.